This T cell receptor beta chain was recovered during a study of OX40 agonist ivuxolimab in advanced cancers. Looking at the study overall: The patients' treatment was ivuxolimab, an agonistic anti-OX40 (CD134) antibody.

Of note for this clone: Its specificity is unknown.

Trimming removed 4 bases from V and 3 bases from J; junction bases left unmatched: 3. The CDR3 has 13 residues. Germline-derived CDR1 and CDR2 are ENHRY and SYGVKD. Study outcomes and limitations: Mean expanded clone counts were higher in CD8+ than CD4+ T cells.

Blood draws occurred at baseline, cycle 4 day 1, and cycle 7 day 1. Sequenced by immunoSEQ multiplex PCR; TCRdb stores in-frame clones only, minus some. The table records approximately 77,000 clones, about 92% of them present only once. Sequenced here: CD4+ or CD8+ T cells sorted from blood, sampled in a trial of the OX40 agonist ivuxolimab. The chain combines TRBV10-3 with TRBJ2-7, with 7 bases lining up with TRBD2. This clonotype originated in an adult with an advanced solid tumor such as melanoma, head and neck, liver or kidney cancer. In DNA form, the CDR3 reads TGTGCCATCAGTGCCGCGGGAGTCTACGAGCAGTACTTC. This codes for CAISAAGVYEQYF.